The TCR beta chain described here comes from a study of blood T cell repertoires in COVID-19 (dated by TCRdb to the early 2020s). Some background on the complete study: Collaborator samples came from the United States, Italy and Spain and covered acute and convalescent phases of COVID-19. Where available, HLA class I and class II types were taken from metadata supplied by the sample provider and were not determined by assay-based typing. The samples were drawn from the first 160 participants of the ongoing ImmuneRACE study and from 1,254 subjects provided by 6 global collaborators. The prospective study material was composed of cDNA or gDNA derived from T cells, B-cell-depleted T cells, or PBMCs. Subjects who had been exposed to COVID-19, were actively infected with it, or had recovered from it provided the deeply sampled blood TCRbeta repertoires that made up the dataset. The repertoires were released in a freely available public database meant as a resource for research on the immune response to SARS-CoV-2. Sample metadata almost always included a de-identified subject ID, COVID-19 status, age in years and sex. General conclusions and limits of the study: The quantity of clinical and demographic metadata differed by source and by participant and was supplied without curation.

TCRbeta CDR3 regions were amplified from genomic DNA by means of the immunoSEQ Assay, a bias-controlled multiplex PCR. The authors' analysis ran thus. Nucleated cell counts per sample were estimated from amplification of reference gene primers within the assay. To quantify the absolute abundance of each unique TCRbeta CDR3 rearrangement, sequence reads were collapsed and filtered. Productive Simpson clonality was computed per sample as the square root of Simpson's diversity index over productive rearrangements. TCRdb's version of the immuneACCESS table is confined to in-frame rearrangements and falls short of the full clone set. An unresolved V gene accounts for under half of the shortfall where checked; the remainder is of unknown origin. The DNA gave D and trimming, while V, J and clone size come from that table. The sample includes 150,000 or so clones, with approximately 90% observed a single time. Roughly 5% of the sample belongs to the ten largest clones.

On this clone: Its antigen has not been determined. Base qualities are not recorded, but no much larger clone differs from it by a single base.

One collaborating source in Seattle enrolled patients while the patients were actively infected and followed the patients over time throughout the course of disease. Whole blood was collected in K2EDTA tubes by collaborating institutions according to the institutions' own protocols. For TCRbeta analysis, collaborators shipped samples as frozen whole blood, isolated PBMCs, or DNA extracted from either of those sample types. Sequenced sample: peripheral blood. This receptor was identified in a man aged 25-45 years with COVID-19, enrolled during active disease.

The nucleotide sequence is TGTGCCAGCAGCGTAGCGGTGGCCAAAGGGACAGGGAACACTGAAGCTTTCTTT. Its protein reads: CASSVAVAKGTGNTEAFF. The chain is encoded by TRBV9 joined to TRBJ1-1, with 8 junctional bases fitting TRBD1. The germline V gene provides CDR1 SGDLS and CDR2 YYNGEE. Including cysteine and phenylalanine, the CDR3 has 18 amino acids. Of the read, only the CDR3 DNA is kept; its 54 bases are in frame from base 1. Germline trimming amounts to 0 bases on V and 1 base on J, with 11 as the count of junction bases outside the gene matches. When the CDR3 is completed using the reference TRBV9 and TRBJ1-1 genes on either side, the full variable domain is DSGVTQTPKHLITATGQRVTLRCSPRSGDLSVYWYQQSLDQGLQFLIQYYNGEERAKGNILERFSAQQFPDLHSELNLSSLELGDSALYFCASSVAVAKGTGNTEAFFGQGTRLTVV.